This TCR beta chain was retrieved from a study of Ad26.COV2.S vaccination and SARS-CoV-2 variants (dated by TCRdb to the early 2020s). Looking at the study overall: Donors in the vaccine arm were drawn from COV1001, a phase I-IIa trial of Ad26.COV2.S in healthy adults that was multicentre, randomized, double-blind and placebo-controlled. Sequencing of the TCRbeta repertoire served to evaluate the specificity and breadth of SARS-CoV-2-reactive T cell receptors following Ad26.COV2.S vaccination. Blinding of investigators to trial group allocation was maintained during experiments and outcome assessment. Ad26.COV2.S was given intramuscularly at 5x10^10 or 1x10^11 viral particles, as a single shot or as two shots 56 days apart. A total of some 30 samples were included in the TCR-sequenced set, comprising approximately 20 Ad26.COV2.S vaccine recipients, 5 placebo recipients and 8 SARS-CoV-2 convalescent individuals. Participants in the trial were split at random into five groups of five each, receiving low-dose or high-dose Ad26.COV2.S once or twice, or else placebo on both occasions. General conclusions and limits of the study: Comparable non-spike TCR breadth was observed between vaccine and placebo recipients, consistent with only spike being contained in the vaccine. According to the authors, total T cell responses may have been underestimated by the TCR breadth and depth analyses. Substantial breadth of spike-specific CD8+ and CD4+ T cell responses was reported after vaccination. The study lacked the statistical power to compare responses across vaccine doses or regimens. Spike-specific TCR breadth was higher in Ad26.COV2.S recipients than in placebo recipients (P = 0.0014).

From its cysteine to its phenylalanine, the CDR3 spans 13 amino acids. Just CDR3 DNA is preserved here, 39 bases in frame from base 1. Looking up the germline V gene yields CDR1 MGHRA and CDR2 YSYEKL. V is shortened by 5 bases, J by 2 bases, and the region joining them spans 9 bases. This specimen's treatment or condition label, interpreted: some 20 received Ad26.COV2.S at low or high dose, single or two shots; about 5 received placebo; per-sample allocation not given. For vaccine and placebo recipients, repertoires were sequenced using samples collected on day 63 after the first injection. Cohort 1b enrolled 25 adults aged 18-55 years at a single site in Boston, USA, between 29 July and 7 August 2020. Ad26.COV2.S consisted of a replication-incompetent adenovirus type 26 vector by which a prefusion-stabilized SARS-CoV-2 spike protein from the original Wuhan strain was expressed. The immunoSEQ Assay was used to sequence TCRbeta CDR3 regions. After extraction, genomic DNA underwent amplification by bias-controlled multiplex PCR, followed by high-throughput sequencing. Processing in the source paper ran as follows. To quantify the absolute abundance of every unique TCRbeta CDR3 region, sequences were collapsed and filtered. Usable DNA was measured by amplifying reference genes present in all nucleated cells, and TCRbeta template counts were normalized to that usable DNA to estimate T cell fraction. Repertoire TCRs were annotated as SARS-CoV-2-specific by exact matching of V gene, CDR3 amino acid sequence and J gene to a known reactive TCR set. The reference SARS-CoV-2 TCR set was obtained from MIRA and was filtered for enrichment in COVID-19-positive ImmuneCODE repertoires, whereby public or cross-reactive TCRs were removed. Using the MIRA antigens, annotated TCRs were further analysed by specific ORF or by position within an ORF. Breadth was defined as annotated unique rearrangements over total unique productive rearrangements; depth was the summed frequency of those rearrangements. Two-sided Wilcoxon rank-sum tests were used to compare TCR breadth between groups. TCRdb limited this immuneACCESS table to in-frame rearrangements with V and J called. A share of clones is missing; checked studies link under half to unresolved V genes, and the rest is unexplained. From that table come the V and J calls and clone size; the DNA was used to work out D and trimming. The sample records about 400,000 clones, 80% to 90% of which are singletons. Of the sample, approximately 7.8% is held by the ten largest clones.

In its sample, this clone was seen once. The specificity of this receptor is unknown. It has no much larger one-base neighbor in the sample; base qualities were not kept. The specimen was peripheral blood, collected in a trial of Ad26.COV2.S vaccine versus placebo. This sequence originates from a person aged 18-60 years who received the Ad26.COV2.S COVID-19 vaccine or a placebo. The chain is encoded by TRBV4-1 joined to TRBJ2-5, with the D gene possibly TRBD1 or TRBD2, each one fitting 5 bases. CDR3 region: CASSTGPQETQYF. In nucleotides, the sequence is TGCGCCAGCAGCACGGGACCGCAAGAGACCCAGTACTTC.